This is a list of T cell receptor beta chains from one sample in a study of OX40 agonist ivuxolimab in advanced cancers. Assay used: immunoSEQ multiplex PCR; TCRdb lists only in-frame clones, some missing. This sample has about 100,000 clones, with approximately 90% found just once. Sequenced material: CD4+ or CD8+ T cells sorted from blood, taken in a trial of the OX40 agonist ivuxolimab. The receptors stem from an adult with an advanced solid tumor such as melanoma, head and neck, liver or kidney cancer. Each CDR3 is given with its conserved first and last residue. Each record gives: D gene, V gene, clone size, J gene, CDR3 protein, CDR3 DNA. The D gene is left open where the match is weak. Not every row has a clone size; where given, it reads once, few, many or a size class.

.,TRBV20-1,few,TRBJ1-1,CSALQNTEAFF,TGCAGTGCTCTACAGAACACTGAAGCTTTCTTT
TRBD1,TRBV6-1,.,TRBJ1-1,CASLAGQVDTEAFF,TGTGCCAGCCTAGCAGGACAGGTCGACACTGAAGCTTTCTTT
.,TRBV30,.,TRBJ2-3,CAWSNAGGGGHTQYF,TGTGCCTGGAGTAACGCTGGAGGGGGGGGGCATACGCAGTATTTT
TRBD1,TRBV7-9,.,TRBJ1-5,CASSRDRDQPQHF,TGTGCCAGCAGCCGGGACAGAGATCAGCCCCAGCATTTT
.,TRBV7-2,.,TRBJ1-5,CASSPGDSSNQPQHF,TGTGCCAGCAGCCCCGGAGACAGCTCCAATCAGCCCCAGCATTTT
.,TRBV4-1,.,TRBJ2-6,CASSQGGQGYPGANVLTF,TGCGCCAGCAGCCAGGGGGGACAAGGCTACCCCGGGGCCAACGTCCTGACTTTC
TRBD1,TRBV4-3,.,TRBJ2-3,CASSQGDRGTQYF,TGCGCCAGCAGCCAAGGAGACAGGGGTACGCAGTATTTT
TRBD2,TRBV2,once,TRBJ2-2,CASRRLAGGFGELFF,TGTGCCAGCAGAAGACTAGCGGGGGGTTTCGGGGAGCTGTTTTTT
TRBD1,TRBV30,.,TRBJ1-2,CAWRKGGGDYGYTF,TGTGCCTGGAGAAAAGGAGGGGGCGACTATGGCTACACCTTC
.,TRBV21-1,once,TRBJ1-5,CASSKESRDNQPQHF,TGTGCCAGCAGCAAAGAGAGTCGGGACAATCAGCCCCAGCATTTT
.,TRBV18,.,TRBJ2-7,CASSLLTDEQYF,TGTGCCAGCTCACTCCTGACAGACGAGCAGTACTTC
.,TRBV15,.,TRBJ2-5,CATSREDGVNGETQYF,TGTGCCACCAGCAGGGAGGATGGGGTTAACGGAGAGACCCAGTACTTC
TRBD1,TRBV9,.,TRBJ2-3,CASSVTTGGGGDTQYF,TGTGCCAGCAGCGTAACGACAGGGGGCGGGGGAGATACGCAGTATTTT
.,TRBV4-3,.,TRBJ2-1,CASSQDTSRNEQFF,TGCGCCAGCAGCCAAGATACTAGTAGGAATGAGCAGTTCTTC
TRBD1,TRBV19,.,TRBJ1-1,CASIPGTGAAFF,TGTGCCAGCATACCCGGGACAGGGGCAGCTTTCTTT
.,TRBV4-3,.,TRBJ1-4,CASSQELGEKLFF,TGCGCCAGCAGCCAAGAGCTGGGTGAAAAACTGTTTTTT
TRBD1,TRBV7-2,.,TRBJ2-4,CASSSGQGPNIQYF,TGTGCCAGCAGCTCGGGACAGGGGCCCAACATTCAGTACTTC
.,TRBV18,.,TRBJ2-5,CASSHSRGRETQYF,TGTGCCAGCTCACACTCAAGGGGTCGAGAGACCCAGTACTTC
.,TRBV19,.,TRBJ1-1,CASSILRGNTEAFF,TGTGCCAGTAGTATCCTTCGGGGGAACACTGAAGCTTTCTTT
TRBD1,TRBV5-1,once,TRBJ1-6,CASSPAGTGNSPLHF,TGCGCCAGCAGCCCCGCCGGGACAGGGAATTCACCCCTCCACTTT
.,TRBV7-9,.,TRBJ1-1,CASSLPLNTEAFF,TGTGCCAGCAGCTTACCTCTGAACACTGAAGCTTTCTTT
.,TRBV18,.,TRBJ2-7,CASSQKTGYEQYF,TGTGCCAGCTCGCAAAAAACAGGGTACGAGCAGTACTTC
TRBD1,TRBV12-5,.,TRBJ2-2,CASGSWTGRPGELFF,TGTGCTAGTGGTTCCTGGACAGGGCGACCCGGGGAGCTGTTTTTT
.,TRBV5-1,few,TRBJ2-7,CASSWDGYEQYF,TGCGCCAGCAGCTGGGACGGCTACGAGCAGTACTTC
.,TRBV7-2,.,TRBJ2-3,CASSSSGRTDTQYF,TGTGCCAGCAGCTCAAGCGGGCGCACAGATACGCAGTATTTT
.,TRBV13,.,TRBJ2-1,CASSLGPGVQGRNEQFF,TGTGCCAGCAGCTTAGGCCCGGGGGTACAGGGTCGGAATGAGCAGTTCTTC
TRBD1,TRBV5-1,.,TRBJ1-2,CASSLDDRARGYTF,TGCGCCAGCAGCTTGGACGACAGGGCGAGGGGCTACACCTTC